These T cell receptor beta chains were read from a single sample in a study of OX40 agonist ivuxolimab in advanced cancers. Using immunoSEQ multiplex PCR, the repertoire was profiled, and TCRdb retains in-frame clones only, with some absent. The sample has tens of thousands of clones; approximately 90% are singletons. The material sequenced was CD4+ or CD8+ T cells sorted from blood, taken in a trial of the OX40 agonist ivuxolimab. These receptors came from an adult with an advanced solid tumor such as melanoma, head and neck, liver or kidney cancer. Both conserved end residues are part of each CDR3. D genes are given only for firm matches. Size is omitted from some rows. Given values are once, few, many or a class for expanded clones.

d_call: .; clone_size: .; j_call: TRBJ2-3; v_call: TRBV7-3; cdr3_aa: CASSSLGGWVDTQYF; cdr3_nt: TGTGCCAGCAGCTCCCTCGGAGGTTGGGTAGATACGCAGTATTTT
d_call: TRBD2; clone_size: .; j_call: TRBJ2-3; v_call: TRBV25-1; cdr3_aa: CASSGVRSGETRETQYF; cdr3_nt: TGTGCCAGCAGTGGCGTTCGGAGCGGGGAAACTCGGGAAACGCAGTATTTT
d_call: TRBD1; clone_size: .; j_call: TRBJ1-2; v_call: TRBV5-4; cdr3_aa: CASSTGTGGSGYTF; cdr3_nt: TGTGCCAGCAGCACCGGGACAGGGGGCTCTGGCTACACCTTC
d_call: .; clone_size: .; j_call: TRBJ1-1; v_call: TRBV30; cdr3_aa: CAWSEWRIEAFF; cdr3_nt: TGTGCCTGGAGTGAGTGGCGGATTGAAGCTTTCTTT
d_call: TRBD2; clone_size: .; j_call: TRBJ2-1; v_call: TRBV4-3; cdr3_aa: CASSQDRTSGSIGEQFF; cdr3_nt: TGCGCCAGCAGCCAAGACCGGACTAGCGGGAGTATTGGGGAGCAGTTCTTC
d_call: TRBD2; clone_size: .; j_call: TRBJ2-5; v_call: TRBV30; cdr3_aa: CAWGTGGAQETQYF; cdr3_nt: TGTGCCTGGGGGACCGGGGGGGCGCAAGAGACCCAGTACTTC
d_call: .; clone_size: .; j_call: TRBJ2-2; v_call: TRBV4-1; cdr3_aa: CASSLIGRVGELFF; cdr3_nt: TGCGCCAGCAGCCTGATAGGTCGAGTCGGGGAGCTGTTTTTT
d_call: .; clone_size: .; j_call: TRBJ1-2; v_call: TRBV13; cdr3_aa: CASPRRDLNYGYTF; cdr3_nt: TGTGCCAGTCCCCGCAGGGACCTCAACTATGGCTACACCTTC
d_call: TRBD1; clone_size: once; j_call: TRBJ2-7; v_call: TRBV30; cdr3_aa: CAWSVRPGGWDEQYF; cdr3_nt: TGTGCCTGGAGTGTACGCCCAGGGGGCTGGGACGAGCAGTACTTC
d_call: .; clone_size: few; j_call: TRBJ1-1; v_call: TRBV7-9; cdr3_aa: CASSLDPGSEAFF; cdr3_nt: TGTGCCAGCAGCTTAGATCCGGGTTCTGAAGCTTTCTTT
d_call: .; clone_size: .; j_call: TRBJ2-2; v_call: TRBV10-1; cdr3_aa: CASSESGEYSNTGELFF; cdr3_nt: TGCGCCAGCAGTGAGTCTGGGGAGTATTCGAACACCGGGGAGCTGTTTTTT
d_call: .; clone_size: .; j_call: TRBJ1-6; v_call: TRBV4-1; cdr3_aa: CASSQPDGASSYNSPLHF; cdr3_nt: TGCGCCAGCAGCCAGCCGGACGGAGCCAGCTCCTATAATTCACCCCTCCACTTT
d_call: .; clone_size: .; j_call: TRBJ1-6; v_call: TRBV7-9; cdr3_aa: CASSPGPYNSPLHF; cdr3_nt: TGTGCCAGCAGCCCTGGACCCTATAATTCACCCCTCCACTTT
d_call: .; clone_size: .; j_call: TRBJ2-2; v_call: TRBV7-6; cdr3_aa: CASSLELTGELFF; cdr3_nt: TGTGCCAGCAGCTTAGAACTCACCGGGGAGCTGTTTTTT
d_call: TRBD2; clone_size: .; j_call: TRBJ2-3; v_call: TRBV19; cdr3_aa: CASSILAGKTDTQYF; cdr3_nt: TGTGCCAGTAGTATACTAGCGGGCAAAACAGATACGCAGTATTTT
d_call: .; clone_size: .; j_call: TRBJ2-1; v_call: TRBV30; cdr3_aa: CAWSIGNEQFF; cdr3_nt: TGTGCCTGGAGTATCGGCAATGAGCAGTTCTTC
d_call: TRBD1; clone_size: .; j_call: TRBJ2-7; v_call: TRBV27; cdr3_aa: CASRPGTVPYWEQYF; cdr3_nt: TGTGCCAGCAGACCAGGGACAGTCCCCTATTGGGAGCAGTACTTC
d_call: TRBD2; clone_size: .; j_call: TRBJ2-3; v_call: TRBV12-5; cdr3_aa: CASDRGEGDTQYF; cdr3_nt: TGTGCTAGTGATCGGGGGGAGGGAGATACGCAGTATTTT
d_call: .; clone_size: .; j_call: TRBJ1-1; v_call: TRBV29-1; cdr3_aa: CSVVATNTEAFF; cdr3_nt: TGCAGCGTTGTGGCCACGAACACTGAAGCTTTCTTT
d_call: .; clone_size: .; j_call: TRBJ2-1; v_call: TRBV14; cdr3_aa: CASSHPGTPSYNEQFF; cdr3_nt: TGTGCCAGCAGCCACCCCGGGACGCCTTCCTACAATGAGCAGTTCTTC
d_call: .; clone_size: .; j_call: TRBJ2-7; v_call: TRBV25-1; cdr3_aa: CASSEFGQSYEQYF; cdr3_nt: TGTGCCAGCAGTGAATTTGGACAGTCCTACGAGCAGTACTTC
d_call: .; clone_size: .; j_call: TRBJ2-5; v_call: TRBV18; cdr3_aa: CASSPGHQETQYF; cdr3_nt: TGTGCCAGCTCACCGGGACACCAAGAGACCCAGTACTTC
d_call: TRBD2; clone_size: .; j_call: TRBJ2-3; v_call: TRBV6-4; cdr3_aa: CASSDSGGADTQYF; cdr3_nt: TGTGCCAGCAGTGACAGCGGGGGGGCAGATACGCAGTATTTT
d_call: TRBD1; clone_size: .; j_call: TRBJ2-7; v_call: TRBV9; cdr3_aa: CASSPWTGAEQYF; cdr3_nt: TGTGCCAGCAGCCCCTGGACAGGGGCCGAGCAGTACTTC
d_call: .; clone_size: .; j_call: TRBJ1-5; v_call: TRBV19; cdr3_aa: CASSRTDRLNQPQHF; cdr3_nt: TGTGCCAGTAGTAGAACAGACAGATTGAATCAGCCCCAGCATTTT
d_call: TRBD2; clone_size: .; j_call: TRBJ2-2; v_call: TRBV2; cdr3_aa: CASSLEIAGRFTGELFF; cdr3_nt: TGTGCCAGCAGCCTTGAGATAGCGGGGCGATTCACCGGGGAGCTGTTTTTT
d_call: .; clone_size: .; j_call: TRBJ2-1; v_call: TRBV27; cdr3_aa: CASSLTNPSDYNEQFF; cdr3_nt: TGTGCCAGCAGTTTAACGAATCCTAGCGACTACAATGAGCAGTTCTTC